The rows below give T cell receptor beta chains drawn from one sample of a study of CD8 T cells in ankylosing spondylitis. MiXCR, applied by TCRdb to the 5' RACE reads, yields one record per CDR3 protein. The sample has about 130,000 distinct CDR3 sequences, 5.5% to 7.5% seen once. The specimen was blood, either unsorted or a sorted T cell fraction (not recorded which). Source of these receptors: a female donor with ankylosing spondylitis or in good health (not recorded which). The CDR3 runs from the conserved cysteine through the conserved F or W. A D gene is named only where the DNA matches it firmly. Size tells how often a clone was seen (once, few, many) or the class of an expanded clone, and some rows leave it out.

V gene	J gene	D gene	clone size	CDR3 DNA	CDR3 protein
TRBV3-1	TRBJ1-5	-	medium-sized	TGTGCCAGCAGCCCCCGGGCAGGGACTCAGCCCCAGCATTTT	CASSPRAGTQPQHF
TRBV11-3	TRBJ2-3	-	few	TGTGCCAACAGCTTCCAGGGTAGGAGCACAGATACGCAGTATTTT	CANSFQGRSTDTQYF
TRBV6-2/TRBV6-3	TRBJ1-6	-	many	TGTGCCAGCAGTTGGTCGACTCCTCCGGTCGGTTCACCCCTCCACTTT	CASSWSTPPVGSPLHF
TRBV27	TRBJ2-3	-	-	TGTGCCAGCAGTTTTGGAGGGCCCGCAGATACGCAGTATTTT	CASSFGGPADTQYF
TRBV5-6	TRBJ1-1	TRBD1	many	TGTGCCAGCAGCGAATGGACAGGGAACACTGAAGCTTTCTTT	CASSEWTGNTEAFF
TRBV12-3/TRBV12-4	TRBJ2-3	TRBD1	many	TGTGCCAGCAGTTGGGGGACAGGTTCAGTTTCAGATACGCAGTATTTT	CASSWGTGSVSDTQYF
TRBV4-1	TRBJ2-1	-	many	TGCGCCAGCAGCCAGGGCTCCTACAATGAGCAGTTCTTC	CASSQGSYNEQFF
TRBV7-9	TRBJ2-7	-	many	TGTGCCAGCCGCTCGGGACCAGGGTACGAGCAGTACTTC	CASRSGPGYEQYF
TRBV11-2	TRBJ2-1	-	many	TGTGCCAGCAGCCCCAGGGGCAGCAGCTCCTACAATGAGCAGTTCTTC	CASSPRGSSSYNEQFF
TRBV28	TRBJ2-7	-	-	TGTGCCAGTGGACTCCGGTCCTACGAGCAGTACTTC	CASGLRSYEQYF
TRBV7-2	TRBJ1-5	-	few	TGTGCCAGCACCGCGGGGCTGGGTCAGCCCCAGCATTTT	CASTAGLGQPQHF
TRBV5-6	TRBJ1-1	-	many	TGTGCCAGCAGTCTCGACGGGGGTAGTGGTGAAGCTTTCTTT	CASSLDGGSGEAFF
TRBV7-3	TRBJ1-1	-	many	TGTGCCAGCAGCTTAGTTAGGGGGACTGAAGCTTTCTTT	CASSLVRGTEAFF
TRBV14	TRBJ1-2	TRBD1	many	TGTGCCAGCAGCCCCGGGACAGGGGGCCTGCGGAACTTC	CASSPGTGGLRNF
TRBV14	TRBJ2-7	TRBD2	-	TGTGCCAGCAGTCGCGGACGGACTAGCTCCTACGAGCAGTACTTC	CASSRGRTSSYEQYF
TRBV27	TRBJ1-6	-	many	TGTGCCAGTCGGAGCTCCTATAATTCACCCCTCCACTTT	CASRSSYNSPLHF
TRBV7-2	TRBJ1-1	-	many	TGCGCCAGCAGCCCCCCCGGGAACACTGAAGCTTTCTTT	CASSPPGNTEAFF
TRBV4-1	TRBJ1-2	TRBD1	many	TGCGCCAGCAGCCAAGTACAGGGGCAGCACTATGGCTACACCTTC	CASSQVQGQHYGYTF
TRBV3-1	TRBJ2-7	TRBD1	many	TGTGCCAGCAGCCACGGGACAGGGGTCGAGCAGTACTTC	CASSHGTGVEQYF
TRBV4-3	TRBJ1-6	-	many	TGCGCCAGCAGCCAAGATCGAGGTGGAGCCGGAGGTTCACCCCTCCACTTT	CASSQDRGGAGGSPLHF
TRBV5-1	TRBJ1-5	-	many	TGCGCCAGCAGCCCGGACATGGGCAATCAGCCCCAGCATTTT	CASSPDMGNQPQHF
TRBV20-1	TRBJ1-1	-	few	TGCAGTGCCGGGAAGCGGATGAACACTGAAGCTTTCTTT	CSAGKRMNTEAFF
TRBV29-1	TRBJ2-7	TRBD1	-	TGCAGCGTTGCCAGGGGGCTCGGTCTCGAGCAGTACTTC	CSVARGLGLEQYF
TRBV12-3/TRBV12-4	TRBJ1-2	-	many	TGTGCCAGCAGTTGGGGCCCAACGGGGGACGGCTACACCTTC	CASSWGPTGDGYTF
TRBV29-1	TRBJ2-1	-	many	-	CSVALGASGTLIF
TRBV4-3	TRBJ2-1	-	many	TGCGCCAGCAGCCAAGATGGTCAAGATGAGCAGTTCTTC	CASSQDGQDEQFF
TRBV7-8	TRBJ2-7	-	many	TGTGCCAGTAGGGGGGAGTCTATCTCCTACGAGCAGTACTTC	CASRGESISYEQYF
TRBV6-4	TRBJ2-2	-	few	TGTGCCAGCAGCCGAGACATAGCGAACACCGGGGAGCTGTTTTTT	CASSRDIANTGELFF
TRBV7-2	TRBJ2-1	-	few	TGTGCCAGCAGCTTGGGGGCTCAGCGCAATGAGCAGTTCTTC	CASSLGAQRNEQFF
TRBV28	TRBJ2-1	-	-	TGTGCCAGCAGAACCCAGGCCAATGAGCAGTTCTTC	CASRTQANEQFF
TRBV4-1	TRBJ2-7	-	many	TGCGCCAGCAGCCAAGGATTAACCGCCTCCTACGAGCAGTACTTC	CASSQGLTASYEQYF
TRBV7-2	TRBJ1-5	TRBD1	-	TGTGCCAGCAGCCAGATGCAGGGGGGCTATCAGCCCCAGCATTTT	CASSQMQGGYQPQHF
TRBV18	TRBJ2-5	-	many	TGTGCCAGCTCACCATATGTCGAGGGAGAGACCCAGTACTTC	CASSPYVEGETQYF
TRBV20-1	TRBJ2-5	TRBD2	many	TGCAGTGCTCCCCCCTCGCGGGGGAGCCAAGAGACCCAGTACTTC	CSAPPSRGSQETQYF
TRBV6-1	TRBJ1-2	-	many	TGTGCCAGCAGTGCCGGGGCGGACTATGGCTACACCTTC	CASSAGADYGYTF
TRBV2	TRBJ1-2	-	many	TGTGCCAGCAGCTACTTACAGGGCTATGGCTACACCTTC	CASSYLQGYGYTF
TRBV4-1	TRBJ2-7	TRBD1	many	TGCGCCAGCAGCCTTCAACAGGGGCCATTCTACGAGCAGTACTTC	CASSLQQGPFYEQYF
TRBV7-2	TRBJ1-1	TRBD1	few	TGTGCCAGCAGCTGGGGACAGGGTTTACCCCAGTTT	CASSWGQGLPQF